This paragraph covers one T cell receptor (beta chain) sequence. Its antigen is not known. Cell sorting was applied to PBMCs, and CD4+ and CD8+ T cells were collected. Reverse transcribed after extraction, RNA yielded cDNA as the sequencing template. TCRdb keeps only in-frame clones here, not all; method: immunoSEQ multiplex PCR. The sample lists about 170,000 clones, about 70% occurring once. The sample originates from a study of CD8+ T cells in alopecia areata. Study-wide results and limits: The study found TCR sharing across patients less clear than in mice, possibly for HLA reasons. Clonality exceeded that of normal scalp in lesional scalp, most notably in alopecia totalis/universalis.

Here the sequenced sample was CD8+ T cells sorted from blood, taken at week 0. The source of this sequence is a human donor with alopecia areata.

The CDR3 DNA sequence: TGTGCCAGCAGCGAAACACAGGCGATGAACACTGAAGCTTTCTTT. This codes for CASSETQAMNTEAFF. The chain couples TRBV6-5 to TRBJ1-1, with D perhaps matching TRBD1 (5 bases). CDR3 length: 15 amino acids. Trimming stripped 6 bases from V and 0 bases from J, with 14 bases between. Germline CDR1 reads MNHEY; CDR2 reads SVGAGI.